This TCR beta chain was captured by sequencing in a study of blood T cell repertoires in COVID-19. The CDR3 is 14 residues long. V shed 2 bases and J shed 9 bases, with 11 bases lying between them. CDR1 is MNHEY and CDR2 is SMNVEV in the germline V gene (reference sequence). Clones were sequenced by immunoSEQ multiplex PCR, and TCRdb holds only the in-frame ones, with some missing. Counted here are tens of thousands of clones, about nine tenths occurring once; the ten biggest clones make up roughly 10%. What was sequenced was peripheral blood. This chain connects TRBV27 to TRBJ1-6; D perhaps matches TRBD1 (5 bases). The receptor was derived from a man aged 65 to 85 with active or convalescent COVID-19. This CDR3 is CASSLGRVGSPLHF. The CDR3, as DNA: TGTGCCAGCAGTTTAGGCAGGGTTGGTTCACCCCTCCACTTT.